The 23 T cell receptor beta chains in this list originate from one sample, sequenced in a study of T cells in Graves' hyperthyroidism and ophthalmopathy. RNA transcripts were the template for amplifying TCR beta CDR3 regions. Initially, a first-round RT-PCR of the TCR CDR3 employed the HTBI primer set. TCRdb fed the multiplex PCR reads into MiXCR, producing one record per CDR3 protein. The profile shows 300,000 to 450,000 distinct CDR3 sequences, about 15% of them singletons. The sample consisted of blood. Receptors were obtained from a woman between 25 and 40 years old with Graves' hyperthyroidism.

The table lists this clonotype with many counts. The V gene is TRBV20-1, the J gene TRBJ2-7; 9 bases match TRBD1. The CDR3 is 13 residues long. Per germline, CDR1 DFQATT and CDR2 SNEGSKA (reference sequence). V lost 5 bases, J lost 6 bases, and 8 bases stayed unmatched. In nucleotides, the CDR3 is TGCAGTGCTCCTGGGACAGGGACCCCCGAGCAGTACTTC. It codes for CSAPGTGTPEQYF.

The rearrangement uses TRBV7-2 and TRBJ2-7; 10 positions agree with TRBD2. Germline CDR1 reads SGHTA; CDR2 reads FQGNSA. The CDR3 extends over 15 amino acids. V lost 5 bases, J lost 3 bases, and 7 bases stayed unmatched. The CDR3 DNA sequence: TGTGCCAGCAGCGATACTAGCGGGACCGACTACGAGCAGTACTTC. Its translation is CASSDTSGTDYEQYF.

V usage is TRBV5-1 and J usage is TRBJ2-7; TRBD1 aligns across 10 bases. This CDR3 contains 13 residues. V was clipped by 2 bases and J by 7 bases; unmatched bases: 3. Germline values: CDR1 SGHRS, CDR2 YFSETQ. The CDR3 nucleotides are TGCGCCAGCAGCTTTCGGGACAGGGGTGAGCAGTACTTC. Translating it yields CASSFRDRGEQYF.

The table lists this clonotype with many counts. V usage is TRBV7-2 and J usage is TRBJ1-4; 7 nucleotides line up with TRBD1. The V gene's germline CDR1 is SGHTA and CDR2 FQGNSA. J gave up 7 bases and V 1 base, and 6 bases lay outside the gene matches. The CDR3 totals 15 residues. The CDR3 bases are TGTGCCAGCAGCTTAGGACAGGGCCATGGTGAAAAACTGTTTTTT. Protein product: CASSLGQGHGEKLFF.

At least ten counts were recorded for this clonotype. The J gene is TRBJ1-4, the V gene TRBV7-8, with 7 nucleotides matching TRBD1. V lost 5 bases, J lost 0 bases, and 9 bases stayed unmatched. The CDR3 totals 17 residues. CDR1 is SGHVS and CDR2 is FQNEAQ in the germline V gene. CDR3 region: CASSPRGTATTNEKLFF. The CDR3 nucleotides read TGTGCCAGCAGCCCCCGCGGGACAGCTACAACTAATGAAAAACTGTTTTTT.

Many counts were recorded for this clonotype. The chain recombines TRBV20-1 with TRBJ1-1; D remains unclear. The CDR3 spans 16 residues. The V end was cut by 0 bases, the J end by 0 bases, with 14 bases between. Germline lookup yields CDR1 DFQATT and CDR2 SNEGSKA (reference sequence). The CDR3 nucleotides read TGCAGTGCTAGAGATCCGCCAGGTTTGATGAACACTGAAGCTTTCTTT. It yields the protein CSARDPPGLMNTEAFF.

Details on this clonotype: The junction and the germline gene differ at one end; a read error may be behind it. V usage is TRBV29-1 and J usage is TRBJ2-5; TRBD1 agrees at 7 bases. CDR3 length: 15 residues. Germline CDR1 is SQVTM and CDR2 is ANQGSEA. The CDR3: CSVAPGQARGETRYF. CDR3 in DNA: TGCAGCGTTGCCCCCGGACAGGCCCGGGGCGAGACCCGGTACTTC.

In its sample, this clonotype was seen a few times. The rearrangement uses TRBV27 and TRBJ2-2; no clear D. This CDR3 contains 13 residues. V lost 5 bases to trimming and J lost 4 bases, with 8 bases between them. CDR1 MNHEY and CDR2 SMNVEV come from the germline V gene (reference sequence). The CDR3 loop reads CASSRAGTGELFF. CDR3 sequence (DNA): TGTGCCAGCAGTCGGGCCGGCACCGGGGAGCTGTTTTTT.

This clonotype turned up a few times. The V and J genes are TRBV20-1 and TRBJ2-7, with D possibly being TRBD1 (5 bases). Trimming left V 5 bases short and J 7 bases short, with 18 bases between. The length of the CDR3 is 13 residues. Per germline, CDR1 DFQATT and CDR2 SNEGSKA (reference sequence). CDR3 bases: TGCAGTGCTGAACAGGACCCCTCCCTTGAGCAGTACTTC. The encoded protein is CSAEQDPSLEQYF.

The table lists this clonotype with many counts. This chain joins TRBV18 and TRBJ2-3; D is uncertain. The CDR3 covers 14 residues. Trimming took 2 bases from V and 0 from J, leaving 6 bases between them. In germline, CDR1 is KGHSH, CDR2 LQKENI. CDR3 DNA sequence: TGTGCCAGCTCACCAACACCGAGCACAGATACGCAGTATTTT. Its protein product is CASSPTPSTDTQYF.

This clonotype was observed at least ten times. The chain recombines TRBV12-3 or TRBV12-4 with TRBJ2-3, with D possibly being TRBD1 (6 bases). CDR3 length equals 14 residues. Trimming removed 8 bases at V and 4 bases at J, with 16 bases between. The DNA of the CDR3 is TGTGCCAGCGGCCTTAGCTGGGGGCCAGATACGCAGTATTTT. It specifies CASGLSWGPDTQYF.

This clonotype was observed a few times. This chain uses TRBV19 with TRBJ2-1; the match to TRBD2 covers 16 bases. This CDR3 region has 16 residues. Germline V lookup: CDR1 LNHDA, CDR2 SQIVND (reference sequence). J was trimmed by 3 bases and V by 6 bases; bases with no gene match: 2. In DNA form, the CDR3 reads TGTGCCAGTAGGGGACTAGCGGGAGGGCTCTACAATGAGCAGTTCTTC. Amino acid sequence: CASRGLAGGLYNEQFF.

In this sample, this clonotype turned up a few times. The chain has TRBV29-1 and TRBJ2-7; TRBD1 matches at 8 bases. Trimming took 4 bases from V and 0 from J; bases not matched to a gene: 5. From germline, CDR1 is SQVTM and CDR2 ANQGSEA. CDR3 length: 14 amino acids. CDR3 sequence: CSVVSGGDSYEQYF. Here the CDR3 DNA reads TGCAGCGTTGTGTCAGGGGGCGACTCCTACGAGCAGTACTTC.

This clonotype has ten or more counts. This chain uses TRBV20-1 with TRBJ2-2, with a possible D match to TRBD2 (6 bases). Germline CDR1 is DFQATT and CDR2 is SNEGSKA (reference sequence). V lost 0 bases and J 4 bases, leaving 12 bases between the germline ends. There are 15 residues in the CDR3. Here the CDR3 DNA reads TGCAGTGCTAGAGATGCTCAGGGAGGCACCGGGGAGCTGTTTTTT. Residues: CSARDAQGGTGELFF.

This clonotype appeared a few times. The J gene is TRBJ1-5, the V gene TRBV6-1; the D gene is possibly TRBD1 (6 bases). This CDR3 has 13 residues. Trimming cost V 8 bases and J 9 bases, with 17 bases left between them. Germline V lookup: CDR1 MNHNS, CDR2 SASEGT. The CDR3 spells CASETTGFGPQHF. The CDR3 coding sequence is TGTGCCAGCGAAACAACAGGGTTCGGGCCCCAGCATTTT.

This clonotype was counted at least ten times. V gene TRBV18 combines with J gene TRBJ1-2; 9 positions match TRBD1. Germline assignment: CDR1 KGHSH and CDR2 LQKENI. This CDR3 comprises 15 residues. Trimming at V came to 0 bases and at J to 5 bases, leaving 4 bases not matched to a gene. The chain's CDR3 is CASSPPMGQGYGYTF. For the CDR3, the DNA is TGTGCCAGCTCACCACCGATGGGACAGGGTTATGGCTACACCTTC.

The chain joins TRBV20-1 to TRBJ2-7; tentative D call: TRBD2 (6 bases). This CDR3 region has 11 residues. V shed 7 bases and J shed 4 bases, with 11 bases lying between them. CDR1 is DFQATT, CDR2 SNEGSKA, per germline (reference sequence). For the CDR3, the DNA is TGCAGTGTTATGACTAGGTACGAGCAGTACTTC. Amino acids: CSVMTRYEQYF.

This clonotype has a count of ten or more. V usage is TRBV30 and J usage is TRBJ2-6, with D unresolved. CDR1 and CDR2 from the germline V gene are GTSNPN and SVGIG (reference sequence). The CDR3 is made up of 16 amino acids. Trimming removed 0 bases at V and 0 bases at J, with 9 bases between. The CDR3 reads CAWSVTSSSGANVLTF. CDR3 in DNA: TGTGCCTGGAGTGTAACTTCAAGCTCTGGGGCCAACGTCCTGACTTTC.

This clonotype was found a few times. The V call is TRBV25-1, the J call TRBJ2-2; perhaps TRBD2 as D (5 bases). The CDR3 is made up of 14 amino acids. Trimming cost V 5 bases and J 7 bases, with 14 bases left between them. Germline values: CDR1 MGHDK, CDR2 SYGVNS. The CDR3 nucleotides read TGTGCCAGCAGTCTACGGGATTCGATCGGGGAGCTGTTTTTT. Translation gives CASSLRDSIGELFF.

Details on this clonotype: This may arise from a read error, as a much more abundant clone is one base away. The V and J genes are TRBV7-2 and TRBJ2-3; 9 bases align to TRBD2. The germline gives CDR1 SGHTA, CDR2 FQGNSA. The CDR3 runs 17 residues. Trimming cost V 5 bases and J 4 bases; bases outside gene matches: 13. This CDR3 is CASSIQAGGPRADTQYF. The DNA of the CDR3 is TGTGCCAGCAGCATCCAGGCGGGAGGGCCTAGGGCAGATACGCAGTATTTT.

The chain is built from TRBV7-8 and TRBJ2-5; the match to TRBD1 covers 7 bases. Trimming removed 3 bases from V and 3 bases from J; junction bases left unmatched: 10. This CDR3 region has 16 residues. Germline assignment: CDR1 SGHVS and CDR2 FQNEAQ. The CDR3: CASSLETGLREETQYF. In DNA form, the CDR3 reads TGTGCCAGCAGCTTGGAGACAGGGTTGCGGGAAGAGACCCAGTACTTC.

This clonotype was recorded a few times. One junction end disagrees with the germline gene, perhaps due to a read error. The chain carries TRBV28 and TRBJ1-4; 9 bases fit TRBD1. The CDR3 totals 16 residues. CDR1 is MDHEN and CDR2 is SYDVKM in the germline V gene. CDR3 nucleotides: TGTGCCAGCAGTTTACTCACAGGGGGCCGGGGTGAAGAACTGTTTTTT. Its protein product is CASSLLTGGRGEELFF.

In this sample, this clonotype turned up many times. This chain links TRBV18 with TRBJ1-1; perhaps TRBD1 as D (5 bases). V was trimmed by 1 base and J by 7 bases, leaving 19 bases between them. CDR3 length equals 16 residues. Germline values: CDR1 KGHSH, CDR2 LQKENI. In nucleotides, the CDR3 is TGTGCCAGCTCACCACAAAGCACAGGTCTTTCGAGTGAAGCTTTCTTT. Translation gives CASSPQSTGLSSEAFF. Looking up the rest from reference TRBV18 and TRBJ1-1 gives the full variable domain: NAGVMQNPRHLVRRRGQEARLRCSPMKGHSHVYWYRQLPEEGLKFMVYLQKENIIDESGMPKERFSAEFPKEGPSILRIQQVVRGDSAAYFCASSPQSTGLSSEAFFGQGTRLTVV.